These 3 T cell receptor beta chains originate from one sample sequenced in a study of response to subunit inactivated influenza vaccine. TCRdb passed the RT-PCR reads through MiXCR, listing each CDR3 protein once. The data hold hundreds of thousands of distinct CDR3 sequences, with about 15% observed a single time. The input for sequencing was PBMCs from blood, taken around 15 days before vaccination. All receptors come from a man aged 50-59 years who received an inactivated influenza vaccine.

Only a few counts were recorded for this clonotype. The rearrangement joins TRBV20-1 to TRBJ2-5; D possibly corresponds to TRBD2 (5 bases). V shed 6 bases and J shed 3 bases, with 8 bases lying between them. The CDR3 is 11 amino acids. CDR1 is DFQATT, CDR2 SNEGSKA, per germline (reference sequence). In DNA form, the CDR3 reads TGCAGTGCAAGGACTGAAGAGACCCAGTACTTC. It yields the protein CSARTEETQYF.

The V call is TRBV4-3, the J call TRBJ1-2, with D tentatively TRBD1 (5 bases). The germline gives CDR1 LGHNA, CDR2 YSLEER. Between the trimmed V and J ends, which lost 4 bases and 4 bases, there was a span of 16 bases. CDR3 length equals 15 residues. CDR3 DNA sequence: TGCGCCAGCAGCCGATCCAGGGACGGCTCCTATGGCTACACCTTC. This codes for CASSRSRDGSYGYTF.

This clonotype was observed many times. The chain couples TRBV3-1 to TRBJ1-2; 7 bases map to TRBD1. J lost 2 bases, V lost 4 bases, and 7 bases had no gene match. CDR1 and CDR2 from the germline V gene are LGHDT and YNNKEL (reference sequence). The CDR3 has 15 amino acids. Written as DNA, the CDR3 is TGTGCCAGCAGCCCCACCAGGGGGGTGAACTATGGCTACACCTTC. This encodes CASSPTRGVNYGYTF. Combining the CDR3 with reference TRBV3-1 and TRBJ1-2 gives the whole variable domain DTAVSQTPKYLVTQMGNDKSIKCEQNLGHDTMYWYKQDSKKFLKIMFSYNNKELIINETVPNRFSPKSPDKAHLNLHINSLELGDSAVYFCASSPTRGVNYGYTFGSGTRLTVV.